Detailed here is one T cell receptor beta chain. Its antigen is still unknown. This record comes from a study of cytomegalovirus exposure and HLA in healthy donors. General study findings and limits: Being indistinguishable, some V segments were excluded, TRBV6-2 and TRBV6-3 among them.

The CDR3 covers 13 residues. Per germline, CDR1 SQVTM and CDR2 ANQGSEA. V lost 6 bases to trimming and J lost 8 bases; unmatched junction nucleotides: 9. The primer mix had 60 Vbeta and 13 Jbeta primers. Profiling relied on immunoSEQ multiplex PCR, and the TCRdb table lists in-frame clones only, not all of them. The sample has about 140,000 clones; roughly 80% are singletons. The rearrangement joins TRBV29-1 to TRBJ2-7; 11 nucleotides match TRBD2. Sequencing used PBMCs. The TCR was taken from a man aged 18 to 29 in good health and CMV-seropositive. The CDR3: CSVRGLAATQQYF. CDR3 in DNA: TGCAGCGTCAGGGGACTAGCGGCGACGCAGCAGTACTTC.